This TCR beta chain was observed in a study of cytomegalovirus exposure and HLA in healthy donors. 13 Jbeta primers and 60 Vbeta primers were used for the PCR. Repertoires were generated with immunoSEQ multiplex PCR, while TCRdb's copy carries only in-frame clones and drops some. Here the sample spans roughly 150,000 clones, approximately 79% being singletons. This clone was detected only a few times. The sequenced material came from PBMCs. This clonotype originated in a man aged 35-49 years in good health and CMV-seropositive.

CDR3 in DNA: TGTGCCAGCGGAATAAGCATGGGACATACCCACGAGCAGTACTTC. Protein sequence: CASGISMGHTHEQYF. The V gene is TRBV27, the J gene TRBJ2-7, with a weak D call TRBD1 (6 bases). V lost 8 bases and J lost 5, with 22 bases in between. Germline V gene data show CDR1 as MNHEY and CDR2 as SMNVEV (reference sequence). This CDR3 comprises 15 residues.